Following are 22 T cell receptor beta chains from one sample sequenced in a study of blood T cell dynamics during melanoma immunotherapy (dated by TCRdb to 2020 to 2021). Library construction relied on the immunoSEQ multiplex PCR assay. TCRdb limited this immuneACCESS table to in-frame rearrangements with V and J called. A share of clones is missing; checked studies link under half to unresolved V genes, and the rest is unexplained. Within this sample are 15,000 to 20,000 clones, with about 94% of them counted one time only. The ten largest clones capture 0.21% of the sample. According to the study, the label for this sample's time point signals: week 3, after first cycle of checkpoint inhibitor. The material sequenced was effector memory CD8+ T cells from blood, taken from a patient treated with checkpoint blockade. The receptor source for this set is a human donor with melanoma.

The chain couples TRBV27 to TRBJ2-7; 7 nucleotides align to TRBD1. V dropped 5 bases and J dropped 3; count of bases not matched to a gene: 13. The CDR3 length is 16 residues. CDR1 is MNHEY and CDR2 is SMNVEV in the germline V gene (reference sequence). The CDR3 DNA reads as TGTGCCAGCAGTCCAACAGGGGCCTGGGGTCTCTACGAGCAGTACTTC. Translating gives CASSPTGAWGLYEQYF.

The chain links TRBV19 to TRBJ2-1; 10 bases map to TRBD2. CDR1 is LNHDA and CDR2 is SQIVND in the germline V gene (reference sequence). There are 15 residues in the CDR3. V lost 7 bases, J lost 4 bases, and 7 bases stayed unmatched. In DNA form, the CDR3 reads TGTGCCAGTACGCCTAGCGGGAGCAAATACAATGAGCAGTTCTTC. Amino acid sequence: CASTPSGSKYNEQFF.

This clone is a singleton in its sample. The chain has TRBV28 and TRBJ2-3; unclear D gene. The CDR3 runs to 11 residues. CDR1 is MDHEN, CDR2 SYDVKM, per germline. The V and J ends lost 3 bases and 6 bases respectively, with 4 bases between them. The CDR3: CASSFGDTQYF. For the CDR3, the DNA is TGTGCCAGCAGTTTTGGGGATACGCAGTATTTT.

The chain combines TRBV5-1 with TRBJ2-7, with a weak D call TRBD1 (5 bases). CDR1 and CDR2 from the germline V gene are SGHRS and YFSETQ. The germline V and J ends were trimmed by 4 bases and 3 bases, with 14 bases remaining between them. The CDR3 totals 14 residues. CDR3 sequence reads: CASSGWGGYYEQYF. The CDR3 DNA reads TGCGCCAGCAGCGGGTGGGGCGGTTACTACGAGCAGTACTTC.

The rearrangement joins TRBV2 to TRBJ1-1; D gene uncertain. Germline-derived CDR1 and CDR2 are SNHLY and FYNNEI. V was cut by 5 bases and J by 5 bases, with 15 bases left in between. The CDR3 spans 14 residues. The DNA of the CDR3 is TGTGCCAGCAGTCTTCTGGGCCGCGCAACTGAAGCTTTCTTT. Translation gives CASSLLGRATEAFF. The entire variable domain, with the rest obtained from reference TRBV2 and TRBJ1-1, is as follows: EPEVTQTPSHQVTQMGQEVILRCVPISNHLYFYWYRQILGQKVEFLVSFYNNEISEKSEIFDDQFSVERPDGSNFTLKIRSTKLEDSAMYFCASSLLGRATEAFFGQGTRLTVV.

The V call is TRBV7-9, the J call TRBJ1-6; a possible D gene is TRBD1 (5 bases). V was cut by 5 bases and J by 6 bases, with 14 bases left in between. Per germline, CDR1 SEHNR and CDR2 FQNEAQ (reference sequence). This CDR3 is 15 amino acids long. The CDR3 DNA reads TGTGCCAGCAGCCCGTGGGACGGGGGTAATTCACCCCTCCACTTT. Its translation: CASSPWDGGNSPLHF.

The chain is built from TRBV23-1 and TRBJ2-7; D gene uncertain. TRBV23-1 is an open reading frame whose function is uncertain. This CDR3 region has 12 residues. V lost 2 bases and J lost 5, with 7 bases in between. The CDR3 protein is CASSQVLNEQYF. The CDR3 DNA reads as TGCGCCAGCAGTCAAGTGCTGAACGAGCAGTACTTC.

CDR3 DNA: TGTGCCAGCAGTTATTCGGGGACAGCGGACGGCTACACCTTC. Protein sequence: CASSYSGTADGYTF. V is TRBV6-5 and J is TRBJ1-2; 7 bases are a match to TRBD1. Per the germline V gene, CDR1 is MNHEY and CDR2 is SVGAGI. The length of the CDR3 is 14 residues. Trimming cost V 3 bases and J 8 bases; bases outside gene matches: 9.

The chain links TRBV19 to TRBJ2-7; TRBD1 might be the D (6 bases). The CDR3 spans 16 residues. V gave up 3 bases and J gave up 4 bases, with 19 bases separating them. Germline V gene data show CDR1 as LNHDA and CDR2 as SQIVND (reference sequence). The CDR3 DNA reads TGTGCCAGTAGTATCGGAGAGGGGGTGCTCCCTTACGAGCAGTACTTC. Protein product: CASSIGEGVLPYEQYF.

The chain combines TRBV15 with TRBJ1-2, with 9 bases identical to TRBD1. After removal of 1 base from V and 6 bases from J, the junction contained 0 bases not matched to a gene. Per the germline V gene, CDR1 is LNHNV and CDR2 is YYDKDF (reference sequence). The CDR3 length is 13 residues. The CDR3 nucleotides read TGTGCCACCAGCAGAGGGGACAGGGATGGCTACACCTTC. Protein sequence: CATSRGDRDGYTF. The full variable domain, completed using reference TRBV15 and TRBJ1-2, is DAMVIQNPRYQVTQFGKPVTLSCSQTLNHNVMYWYQQKSSQAPKLLFHYYDKDFNNEADTPDNFQSRRPNTSFCFLDIRSPGLGDTAMYLCATSRGDRDGYTFGSGTRLTVV.

This rearrangement joins TRBV2 to TRBJ2-3; a possible D gene is TRBD2 (6 bases). Germline loops: CDR1 SNHLY, CDR2 FYNNEI. Trimming shortened V by 7 bases and J by 1 base, and 12 bases separated the two germline ends. The CDR3 has 14 residues. The CDR3 loop is CASTGGLGTDTQYF. CDR3 in DNA: TGTGCCAGCACTGGGGGGTTGGGCACAGATACGCAGTATTTT.

This clone was detected a few times. CDR3 coding DNA: TGTGCCAGCAGTTTGGGGACAAGTAACACCGGGGAGCTGTTTTTT. Amino acid sequence: CASSLGTSNTGELFF. The chain employs TRBV27 and TRBJ2-2; perhaps TRBD1 as D (6 bases). The germline V and J ends were trimmed by 3 bases and 2 bases, with 10 bases remaining between them. Germline V gives CDR1 MNHEY, CDR2 SMNVEV (reference sequence). This CDR3 comprises 15 residues.

The chain links TRBV4-1 to TRBJ2-2; TRBD1 aligns across 9 bases. The CDR3 contains 16 residues. Germline V gene data show CDR1 as MGHRA and CDR2 as YSYEKL. Trimming at V came to 0 bases and at J to 7 bases, leaving 6 bases not matched to a gene. The CDR3 sequence: CASSQDGTGFNGELFF. In DNA form, the CDR3 reads TGCGCCAGCAGCCAAGATGGGACAGGGTTTAACGGGGAGCTGTTTTTT.

This sequence joins TRBV27 and TRBJ2-7; the D is unclear. CDR3 length equals 14 residues. The ends were cut back, 3 bases at V and 3 bases at J, with 12 bases in the middle. Germline CDR1 reads MNHEY; CDR2 reads SMNVEV (reference sequence). CDR3 residues: CASSLFPGYYEQYF. The CDR3 DNA reads TGTGCCAGCAGTTTGTTCCCCGGATACTACGAGCAGTACTTC.

The J gene is TRBJ1-6, the V gene TRBV4-1; tentatively, D is TRBD1 (5 bases). CDR1 MGHRA and CDR2 YSYEKL come from the germline V gene. This CDR3 is built from 16 residues. Trimming cost V 1 base and J 7 bases, with 14 bases left between them. DNA of the CDR3: TGCGCCAGCAGCCAAGGGGTCGGGGGGTCCAATTCACCCCTCCACTTT. Its protein is CASSQGVGGSNSPLHF.

In its sample, this clone was seen once. The CDR3 is CASSTLKGSEQYF. The CDR3 coding sequence is TGTGCCAGTAGTACACTCAAGGGAAGCGAGCAGTACTTC. The rearrangement uses TRBV19 and TRBJ2-7; D gene unclear. V was trimmed by 4 bases and J by 6 bases, leaving 13 bases between them. CDR3 length equals 13 residues. Germline V gives CDR1 LNHDA, CDR2 SQIVND (reference sequence).

A single count supports this clone. The chain has TRBV15 and TRBJ2-3; D may be TRBD1 (5 bases). The germline CDR1 and CDR2 sequences are LNHNV and YYDKDF (reference sequence). The germline V and J ends were trimmed by 4 bases and 6 bases, with 11 bases remaining between them. CDR3 size: 13 residues. The CDR3 DNA sequence: TGTGCCACCAGCAAGACAGCACTTGATACGCAGTATTTT. It is translated as CATSKTALDTQYF.

This CDR3 reads CAISGATNEKLFF. The CDR3, as DNA: TGTGCCATCAGTGGGGCAACTAATGAAAAACTGTTTTTT. V usage is TRBV10-3 and J usage is TRBJ1-4; no clear D gene. Germline values: CDR1 ENHRY, CDR2 SYGVKD. V shed 4 bases and J shed 0 bases, with 3 bases lying between them. The CDR3 is 13 amino acids.

The DNA for the CDR3 is TGTGCCAGCAGGCTCCAGGGGGGTAGCTCCTACGAGCAGTACTTC. It yields the protein CASRLQGGSSYEQYF. The rearrangement uses TRBV7-9 and TRBJ2-7; D is perhaps TRBD1 (7 bases). The CDR3 is made up of 15 amino acids. Germline CDR1 reads SEHNR; CDR2 reads FQNEAQ (reference sequence). Trimming removed 6 bases from V and 0 bases from J, with 15 bases in between.

The CDR3 coding sequence is TGTGCCAGCAGTTACTCTAACTCCTACGAGCAGTACTTC. Protein product: CASSYSNSYEQYF. The V call is TRBV6-5, the J call TRBJ2-7; unclear D gene. The CDR3 covers 13 residues. V lost 0 bases and J lost 0, with 3 bases in between. Germline CDR1 reads MNHEY; CDR2 reads SVGAGI.

The rearrangement joins TRBV7-6 to TRBJ2-1; tentatively, D is TRBD2 (6 bases). Germline V gives CDR1 SGHVS, CDR2 FNYEAQ. Trimming left V 5 bases short and J 9 bases short, with 20 bases between. The CDR3 totals 15 residues. The CDR3 is CASSVLAERVGEQFF. As DNA, the CDR3 is TGTGCCAGCAGCGTATTAGCGGAGAGAGTAGGTGAGCAGTTCTTC.

This CDR3 reads CASSYAGTSKREAFF. Here the CDR3 DNA reads TGTGCCAGCAGTTACGCGGGTACCTCCAAAAGAGAAGCTTTCTTT. This chain connects TRBV6-6 to TRBJ1-1; no clear D gene. V lost 2 bases to trimming and J lost 8 bases, with 18 bases between them. Per the germline V gene, CDR1 is MNHNY and CDR2 is SVGAGI (reference sequence). CDR3 length: 15 amino acids.